These 3 T cell receptor beta chains were sequenced from one sample in a study of blood T cells in healthy people across ages. A second 7 to 11 cycle PCR used barcoded and J-beta primers. TCRdb called the 5' RACE reads again in MiXCR, with one record for every CDR3 protein. The sample records roughly 800,000 distinct CDR3 sequences, nearly 60% being singletons. The sequencing input was blood. The receptors stem from a man aged 30-40 years in good health.

This chain links TRBV28 with TRBJ2-7, with D tentatively TRBD2 (5 bases). V was cut by 7 bases and J by 6 bases, with 16 bases left in between. Germline V gene data show CDR1 as MDHEN and CDR2 as SYDVKM. The length of the CDR3 is 13 residues. CDR3 DNA: TGTGCCAGCAAGGATGGGAGTATTTTCGAGCAGTACTTC. It is translated as CASKDGSIFEQYF.

The rearrangement uses TRBV12-3 or TRBV12-4 and TRBJ1-2; a possible D gene is TRBD1 (5 bases). Trimming left V 7 bases short and J 7 bases short, with 16 bases between. The CDR3 sequence is 13 residues long. CDR3: CASTLWGTSGYTF. The CDR3 DNA reads as TGTGCCAGCACCCTTTGGGGGACTAGTGGCTACACCTTC.

This clonotype was seen more than once but under ten times. The chain joins TRBV27 to TRBJ2-6; D not certain. Germline V gene data show CDR1 as MNHEY and CDR2 as SMNVEV (reference sequence). Trimming took 4 bases from V and 3 from J, leaving 10 bases between them. This CDR3 contains 15 residues. The CDR3 here is CASSSAGRGANVLTF. CDR3 nucleotide sequence: TGTGCCAGCAGTTCAGCAGGACGTGGGGCCAACGTCCTGACTTTC.